This T cell receptor beta chain is drawn from a study of shared clonotypes between healthy human individuals. Study results and limitations: Researchers sampled blood only, noting tissue repertoires likely differ.

This clone has at least ten counts. Its antigen is currently unknown. From germline, CDR1 is SGHDT and CDR2 YYEEEE. The CDR3 spans 16 residues. Germline trimming cut 3 bases from V and 5 bases from J; bases unmatched to any gene: 10. The genomic DNA of each subset was split evenly across several immunoSEQ plates. The authors ran unsorted PBMC replicate PCRs on about 310 ng DNA, 32,000 or so T cell genomes. The authors sequenced unsorted PBMC DNA on ten immunoSEQ deep assay plates. Measured with immunoSEQ multiplex PCR; TCRdb has only the in-frame clones, and not every one. The sample consists of fewer than 600,000 clones, roughly 79% of them appearing once.

This receptor was obtained from a woman in her thirties or forties in good health. Some clones in this sample may be carry-over from other donors' samples. J is TRBJ2-5 and V is TRBV5-6; TRBD2 matches at 10 bases. The material sequenced was PBMCs. CDR3 in DNA: TGTGCCAGCAGCTCGACTGAAGCGGGAGGGAGGGAGACCCAGTACTTC. As protein: CASSSTEAGGRETQYF.